This T cell receptor beta chain comes out of a study of glioma-infiltrating T cells after dendritic cell vaccination. V shed 5 bases and J shed 8 bases, with 10 bases lying between them. Germline lookup yields CDR1 LNHDA and CDR2 SQIVND (reference sequence). CDR3 size: 12 residues. The table came from immunoSEQ multiplex PCR; TCRdb's copy has only in-frame clones and leaves some out. Of about 92,000 clones listed, under 90% are singletons. This TCR came from a human donor with glioblastoma. The chain has TRBV19 and TRBJ2-1; D is unclear. This specimen was blood, taken before dendritic cell vaccination. The CDR3 DNA is TGTGCCAGTAGTCTTCCCCGCGATGAGCAGTTCTTC. Protein product: CASSLPRDEQFF.